This T cell receptor beta chain is from a study of long-term antiretroviral therapy in people with HIV (dated by TCRdb to between 2021 and 2024). In the study overall: The earliest samples were collected roughly a decade before the 2015 WHO recommendation for immediate ART, at a time when ART was usually postponed until CD4 counts fell. Of the approximately 30 participants with HIV, approximately twelve were female. No cross-contamination during QIAcube processing was seen in test extractions of a monoclonal T-cell line run alongside 30 to 35 polyclonal samples. The cohort contributed about 200 cryopreserved PBMC samples from around 33 adults with confirmed HIV infection, collected serially over a mean of approximately six years (range 1-12). This retrospective serial study examined whether starting ART and sustained HIV suppression were associated with changes in the composition and diversity of the TRB repertoire in peripheral blood. Overall study outcomes, separate from this receptor: Starting ART was linked to a significant rise in TRB diversity, yet even with long-term ART the diversity remained significantly lower than in transplant donor controls. The samples span the years 2004 to 2017, and the ART regimens used may be less effective than current regimens. Since PBMC availability was limited, sequencing covered only the TCR beta chain, with no alpha chain pairing. HIV repertoires had narrower CDR3 length ranges than controls, and the network structure suggested an antigen-experienced repertoire that shifted only slightly toward naive after ART. Inferences about post-ART repertoire changes were limited because no data were available on ART adherence, viral resistance or therapy changes. Expanded TRB clones identified before ART initiation dominated the repertoire across all time points, though the dominance fluctuated and decreased in many PLHIV after ART. Because cell numbers in pre-ART samples were limited, unsorted PBMC were profiled instead of sorted CD4+ and CD8+ T cells.

Trimming costs V 5 bases and J 2 bases, and their ends lie 10 bases apart. CDR1 and CDR2, per the germline V gene (reference sequence), are GTSNPN and SVGIG. Counted from cysteine to phenylalanine, this CDR3 has 12 amino acids. Only the CDR3 region is kept as DNA, spanning 36 bases read in frame from base 1. The immunoSEQ hsTCRB v3.0 assay was used at survey level resolution to sequence the TRB variable region. TRB sequencing targeted a depth of about 35,000-55,000 T-cell genomes per sample. TRB libraries were pooled and sequenced on an Illumina MiSeq using a v3 150-cycle kit. In the source study's methods: Repertoire analysis was performed in R inside a reproducible Nextflow workflow that covered QC, data transformation and analysis. Custom analyses were implemented in LymphoSeq2, an R package for AIRR-Seq data exploration. A few samples that produced fewer than 5000 total TRB sequences were removed, so 200 or so HIV repertoires were analyzed. Among the 180 or so HIV repertoires that were kept, around 59 were collected before ART initiation and more than 120 were collected after ART initiation. Each repertoire was downsampled to 5000 TRB nucleotide sequences, and summary statistics were averaged across 100 downsampling iterations. TRB sequences were retained for analysis only if CDR3 regions of at least seven amino acids were present. Diversity was measured with a Shannon entropy-derived clonality score and the Gini coefficient. Repertoire networks linked the top 5000 CDR3 amino acid sequences whenever two sequences differed by an edit distance of one. For TRB CDR3 amino acid sequences, GLIPH2 was used to predict antigen specificity groups and MHC restriction. To flag known CMV, EBV, HIV or tissue antigen associations, CDR3 amino acid sequences were matched against VDJdb and McPAS-TCR. Pre-ART, post-ART and control groups were compared with Wilcoxon signed-rank tests and Holm-Bonferroni correction. Not all clones reach the TCRdb copy of this immuneACCESS table, which keeps in-frame sequences only. Checked studies attribute under half of the gap to unresolved V genes and leave the rest unexplained. Clone size and the V and J calls come from that table; the DNA yielded D and trimming. Here the sample has some 21,000 clones; roughly four fifths occur a single time. More than 9% of the sample comes from the top ten.

This clone was detected only once. What antigen it recognizes has not been identified. No qualities accompany the bases; no much larger clone lies one base away. Inclusion was restricted to participants for whom at least one PBMC sample before ART initiation and at least two post-ART samples were available. All participants with HIV were treated in the United States of America. Cryopreserved samples of 1-10 million PBMC were thawed and washed before DNA extraction. At the time of the earliest PBMC sample, participants with HIV were aged between roughly 20 and 55 years. Each participant contributed PBMC samples from 1-4 timepoints before ART initiation and 2-8 timepoints after ART initiation, with a median of 7 samples. For every participant, serial HIV viral load, CD4+ T-cell count, ART history and demographic data were obtained. Genomic DNA was extracted from unsorted PBMC with a Qiagen kit on a QIAcube, with processing performed in batches of 12 samples.

This receptor was obtained from a woman between 35 and 50 years old with HIV. The specimen comprised unsorted PBMCs, sampled about 1.8 years before starting antiretroviral therapy. The V and J segments used are TRBV30 and TRBJ2-7; no D segment can be confidently identified. The DNA reads TGTGCCTGGGACAAGTGGACCTACGAGCAGTACTTC. Its product reads: CAWDKWTYEQYF.